The clone carrying this T cell receptor beta chain was observed at least ten times. The second PCR ran roughly 6 to 12 cycles with a sample-barcoded 5' primer and J-beta primers. TCRdb redid the calling of the 5' RACE reads with MiXCR, one entry per CDR3 protein. The sample lists approximately 940,000 distinct CDR3 sequences; 48% were seen once. This specimen belongs to a study of blood T cells in healthy people across ages. As for the study in general: Template switching recovered approximately one barcoded beta molecule for every two T cells.

Input material: blood. The clonotype comes from a man aged 25 to 40 in good health.

The CDR3 nucleotides are TGTGCCAGCAGTTATGACAGGACCTACGAGCAGTACTTC. It translates to CASSYDRTYEQYF. The rearrangement links TRBV6-2 or TRBV6-3 to TRBJ2-7; a weak D match, TRBD1 (6 bases). V lost 3 bases to trimming and J lost 2 bases, with 8 bases between them. CDR3 length: 13 residues. Germline V gene sequence: CDR1 MNHEY, CDR2 SVGEGT.